Below, 13 T cell receptor beta chains from the same sample are listed, as sequenced in a study of T cells in localized non-small cell lung cancer. Only in-frame clones appear in the TCRdb table, and some are missing; sequencing was by immunoSEQ multiplex PCR. Among 72,000 or so clones listed, roughly nine tenths were seen once. Sequencing used peripheral blood, obtained before any cancer treatment. These receptors all stem from a male donor at least 60 years old with stage III squamous cell lung carcinoma.

The chain combines TRBV7-3 with TRBJ1-6, with D perhaps matching TRBD1 (5 bases). CDR1 and CDR2 from the germline V gene are SGHTA and FQGTGA. Deletions cut 1 base from V and 9 bases from J, with 16 bases between. The CDR3 is made up of 16 amino acids. This CDR3 is CASSLMGVQGGSPLHF. The CDR3 coding sequence is TGTGCCAGCAGCTTAATGGGGGTTCAGGGTGGTTCACCCCTCCACTTT.

This clone came up once. V gene TRBV19 combines with J gene TRBJ1-6, with D possibly TRBD1 on 5 matching bases. The germline V gene encodes CDR1 LNHDA and CDR2 SQIVND (reference sequence). V lost 5 bases and J 4 bases, leaving 24 bases between the germline ends. The length of the CDR3 is 19 residues. The CDR3 spells CASSELGRGAATYNSPLHF. The CDR3 coding sequence is TGTGCCAGTAGTGAATTGGGTAGAGGGGCCGCGACGTATAATTCACCCCTCCACTTT.

The rearrangement joins TRBV4-1 to TRBJ1-1; weak D call: TRBD1 (5 bases). V was trimmed by 6 bases and J by 4 bases, leaving 12 bases between them. Germline CDR1 is MGHRA and CDR2 is YSYEKL. This CDR3 region has 13 residues. CDR3 in amino acids: CASRRGVATEAFF. CDR3 nucleotide sequence: TGCGCCAGCAGGAGGGGAGTCGCCACTGAAGCTTTCTTT.

In its sample, this clone was seen once. V is TRBV7-8 and J is TRBJ2-2, with TRBD2 identical over 7 bases. Trimming took 11 bases from V and 4 from J; bases not matched to a gene: 10. The CDR3 totals 14 residues. Germline V gene lookup returns CDR1 SGHVS and CDR2 FQNEAQ. In nucleotides, the CDR3 is TGTGCCGGGGGGGGGAATCCGGGCACCGGGGAGCTGTTTTTT. This codes for CAGGGNPGTGELFF.

This clone was observed a single time. The chain carries TRBV5-1 and TRBJ2-6; D gene uncertain. V was trimmed by 0 bases and J by 1 base, leaving 8 bases between them. This CDR3 contains 16 residues. In germline, CDR1 is SGHRS, CDR2 YFSETQ. Here the CDR3 reads CASSLAQESGANVLTF. The CDR3 DNA is TGCGCCAGCAGCTTGGCCCAGGAATCTGGGGCCAACGTCCTGACTTTC. The full variable domain, with the rest looked up from reference TRBV5-1 and TRBJ2-6, is KAGVTQTPRYLIKTRGQQVTLSCSPISGHRSVSWYQQTPGQGLQFLFEYFSETQRNKGNFPGRFSGRQFSNSRSEMNVSTLELGDSALYLCASSLAQESGANVLTFGAGSRLTVL.

The chain links TRBV30 to TRBJ2-1; D remains unclear. Germline V gene data show CDR1 as GTSNPN and CDR2 as SVGIG (reference sequence). CDR3 length equals 14 residues. Trimming removed 2 bases at V and 4 bases at J, with 12 bases between. CDR3 bases: TGTGCCTGGAGTAAAGGCCCTAATTACAATGAGCAGTTCTTC. Translation: CAWSKGPNYNEQFF.

The gene calls are TRBV6-6 and TRBJ2-2, with TRBD1 identical over 8 bases. Trimming at V came to 4 bases and at J to 2 bases, leaving 6 bases not matched to a gene. CDR1 and CDR2 (germline): MNHNY, SVGAGI (reference sequence). This CDR3 region has 16 residues. In nucleotides, the CDR3 is TGTGCCAGCAGTTTTTCGACAGGGGCCAACACCGGGGAGCTGTTTTTT. It is translated as CASSFSTGANTGELFF.

The chain has TRBV7-8 and TRBJ1-5, with TRBD1 as a possible D gene (6 bases). V was clipped by 7 bases and J by 7 bases, with 17 bases between them. The CDR3 contains 14 residues. Germline V gives CDR1 SGHVS, CDR2 FQNEAQ. CDR3 in amino acids: CASTGTGIGQPQHF. The CDR3, as DNA: TGTGCCAGCACCGGAACAGGGATCGGCCAGCCCCAGCATTTT.

The gene calls are TRBV11-2 and TRBJ1-6, with D perhaps matching TRBD1 (6 bases). The CDR3 is 17 residues long. Between the trimmed V and J ends, which lost 1 base and 0 bases, there was a span of 10 bases. Germline CDR1 and CDR2: SGHAT and FQNNGV. The CDR3 sequence: CASSLVRGGSYNSPLHF. CDR3 sequence (DNA): TGTGCCAGCAGCTTAGTTAGAGGGGGCTCCTATAATTCACCCCTCCACTTT.

The gene calls are TRBV6-5 and TRBJ1-6, with 9 bases matching TRBD1. Per the germline V gene, CDR1 is MNHEY and CDR2 is SVGAGI. There are 16 residues in the CDR3. V trimming: 2 bases; J trimming: 6 bases; junction bases outside the gene matches: 5. DNA of the CDR3: TGTGCCAGCAGTTACGGGACAGGGATTGGTAATTCACCCCTCCACTTT. Protein sequence: CASSYGTGIGNSPLHF.

The rearrangement uses TRBV6-5 and TRBJ1-5; 7 bases match TRBD1. The ends lost 4 bases at V and 7 bases at J; junction bases unmatched: 4. CDR1 and CDR2 from the germline V gene are MNHEY and SVGAGI. The CDR3 contains 13 residues. CDR3 sequence: CASSLQGSQPQHF. The CDR3, as DNA: TGTGCCAGCAGTTTACAGGGGTCGCAGCCCCAGCATTTT.

The chain is built from TRBV5-1 and TRBJ2-7; D is undetermined. V was cut by 2 bases and J by 0 bases, with 18 bases left in between. Germline CDR1 SGHRS, CDR2 YFSETQ. This CDR3 spans 17 amino acids. Here the CDR3 reads CASSFNLGRTDSYEQYF. The DNA for the CDR3 is TGCGCCAGCAGCTTTAATTTAGGACGGACGGACTCCTACGAGCAGTACTTC.

V gene TRBV4-3 combines with J gene TRBJ1-1, with 7 bases that match TRBD1. Germline CDR1 is LGHNA and CDR2 is YSLEER. Germline trimming cut 0 bases from V and 11 bases from J; bases unmatched to any gene: 6. CDR3 length equals 13 residues. CDR3 coding DNA: TGCGCCAGCAGCCAAGATTACAGGGGAAATGCTTTCTTT. Amino acid sequence: CASSQDYRGNAFF.